This T cell receptor (beta chain) comes out of a study of Graves' ophthalmopathy and Graves' hyperthyroidism listed by TCRdb under 2018. For the study in its entirety: Peripheral blood was collected at initial diagnosis, prior to any treatment. An independent validation cohort comprised under 20 hyperthyroidism patients and 15 to 17 patients who later progressed from hyperthyroidism to ophthalmopathy. Following sampling, methimazole starting at 30 mg daily was administered to hyperthyroidism patients, and high-dose intravenous methylprednisolone was administered to ophthalmopathy patients. In five or six hyperthyroidism patients, T-cell repertoires of thyroid tissue and blood were compared. For training and testing, the 110 or so patients in the discovery cohort were randomly divided in a 7:3 ratio. To explore V-J signatures distinguishing ophthalmopathy from hyperthyroidism, a discovery set of roughly 98 patients (fewer than 45 ophthalmopathy, around 55 stable hyperthyroidism) was enrolled. The study used signatures of the TCR beta repertoire to tell Graves' ophthalmopathy apart from Graves' hyperthyroidism and to predict which patients would progress to ophthalmopathy. In total, around 130 blood samples were TCR-sequenced: approximately 42 ophthalmopathy, under 85 hyperthyroidism and approximately 17 hyperthyroidism-to-ophthalmopathy patients.

Stable hyperthyroidism was defined as no progression to ophthalmopathy within 18 months of follow-up. Hyperthyroidism patients were newly diagnosed, with disease duration under 2 months, and aged 18 to 65 years. Anyone with other autoimmune diseases, uncontrolled infections, pregnancy or lactation was excluded from the study. Diagnosis was based on clinical symptoms, serum thyroxine, TRAb, thyroid ultrasound and orbital computed tomography. PBMCs were isolated from 7.5 to 10 ml of fresh peripheral blood by Ficoll-Paque density gradient centrifugation. Trizol reagent was used to extract the total RNA, and its quality was then checked on an Agilent 2100 Bioanalyzer. For repertoire sequencing, the TCR beta CDR3 regions were amplified from RNA transcripts. HTBI primers and the Qiagen OneStep RT-PCR kit were used in a first-round RT-PCR, which was followed by a second-round multiplex PCR, size selection and purification. Libraries were sequenced paired-end with 100 bp reads on an Illumina HiSeq2000. In the source study's methods: SOAPnuke was used to process the reads, throwing out any read that had adapters, had uncalled bases, had a mean Phred below 15, or lacked an exact constant-primer or identifier match. COPE v1.2.5 was used to merge the high-quality paired reads. Clonotypes were defined as unique nucleotide sequences and were aligned to IMGT TRB V, D and J references using MiTCR v1.1. Only V-J combinations with frequency above 0.0001 were analysed, covering about 99% of repertoires. For each V-J combination, a TCR clonal expansion and chaos score was defined as F50 clonal expansion divided by the chaos observed in the TCRdist matrix. Welch's t-statistics and random forest were used to narrow the features down to about a dozen V-J combinations, which were then fed into a naive Bayes classifier. The Morisita-Horn index was used to measure how similar the thyroid and blood repertoires were. Using fastp at Q25 and MiXCR, TCRdb reprocessed the public reads and kept productive beta chains. Every CDR3 protein is listed once, alongside the most common genes and DNA of its rows. These V and J calls derive from TCRdb rather than the authors' analysis. In this sample the table shows hundreds of thousands of distinct CDR3 sequences, 20% to 25% of which occur a single time. The biggest ten clones account for approximately 3% of the sample.

The CDR3 runs 16 amino acids, cysteine and phenylalanine included. Of the read, only the CDR3 DNA is kept; its 48 bases are in frame from base 1. The trim is 4 bases for V and 0 bases for J, with a gap of 13 bases between the germline ends. Looking up the germline V gene yields CDR1 LGHNA and CDR2 YSLEER. The research as a whole found: Most of the expanded thyroid clonotypes with a frequency above 0.001 were also detected in blood, and it was suggested that the thyroid immune response may be reflected by blood repertoires. In validation, the model predicted ophthalmopathy progression with over 60% sensitivity and roughly 72% specificity; 12 predicted patients were CT-confirmed with GO in a median of approximately 6.5 months. In cross-validation, the 13-signature model distinguished ophthalmopathy from stable hyperthyroidism with nearly 90% sensitivity and about 84% specificity, and in the test set the corresponding values were 80% and 75%. No statistical method was used to predetermine the sample size, and group allocation was not hidden from the investigators.

Details on this clonotype: Its antigen is currently not known. The record has no base qualities; no much larger clone is one base away.

The sample was peripheral blood. The receptor was isolated from a woman aged 18-35 years with stable Graves' hyperthyroidism. Donor details come from another sample of the same person, matched by shared clones. The sequence links TRBV4-3 to TRBJ1-3; TRBD1 could be the D gene, as 6 bases match. In nucleotides, the sequence is TGCGCCAGCAGCCCCCAGGGGACCTCCTCTGGAAACACCATATATTTT. Translated, it gives CASSPQGTSSGNTIYF.